This T cell receptor beta chain was identified in a study of T cell responses to AZD1222 COVID-19 vaccine. Study background: Investigators merged groups given second doses at roughly 4 or roughly 12 weeks. General study points: The peak T cell response came first, and repertoires were sampled only after it. Variant regions that are unmutated are reportedly the target of nearly half of spike-specific TCRs.

Clones were read by immunoSEQ multiplex PCR, and TCRdb kept only the in-frame ones, dropping some. Of 55,000 to 80,000 clones in the sample, 65% to 80% were seen once. Note on this clone: Its antigen is unknown.

The CDR3 has 14 amino acids. Germline CDR1 is MNHEY and CDR2 is SMNVEV (reference sequence). The ends were cut back, 6 bases at V and 7 bases at J, with 16 bases in the middle. This chain links TRBV27 with TRBJ2-1, with a tentative D call TRBD1 (6 bases). The specimen comprised peripheral blood, sampled on day 0 of AZD1222 vaccination. The clonotype originates from an adult in good health. Here the CDR3 reads CASRRGGEWNEQFF. Written as DNA, the CDR3 is TGTGCCAGCAGACGAGGGGGAGAATGGAATGAGCAGTTCTTC.